The text below deals with one T cell receptor (beta chain). The antigen is undetermined. TCRbeta libraries were built with three rounds of nested PCR, modified from ARM-PCR. TCRdb used MiXCR to reprocess the multiplex PCR reads, holding one entry per CDR3 protein. The data show over 130,000 distinct CDR3 sequences, around two thirds seen once. The data belong to a study of tumor and adjacent non-tumor tissue in lung cancer. At the level of the study: Aged about 31 to 80 years, patients included 10 men and several women with stage I to III disease.

Study-wide points: Tumor tissue had significantly higher TCR diversity than normal lung.

RNA was extracted from bulk tissue without any cell sorting. V was shortened by 3 bases and J by 5 bases, with 13 bases between the two germline ends. This CDR3 is 13 amino acids long. Germline values: CDR1 DFQATT, CDR2 SNEGSKA (reference sequence). Sample: lung tumor tissue. The clonotype comes from a man in his sixties with small cell lung cancer. The rearrangement joins TRBV20-1 to TRBJ2-5; D not resolved. The CDR3 nucleotides read TGCAGTGCTAGGGATCCCTGGGTGGAGACCCAGTACTTC. Protein product: CSARDPWVETQYF.